The clone carrying this T cell receptor (beta chain) was counted only a few times. Its specificity is unknown. The data belong to a study of T cells after yellow fever vaccination. Study-level background: SMART-Seq v4 Ultra Low Input handled preparation of low-cell-number fractions.

Conversion of TCR transcripts into cDNA relied on 5'RACE template switching, which added a universal primer site and UMIs. TCRdb called the 5' RACE reads again in MiXCR, with one record for every CDR3 protein. This sample has over 150,000 distinct CDR3 sequences, with 6.2% found just once. Study-wide findings and caveats: Although most clonotypes did not, a small share appeared in both CD4 and CD8 compartments. Reappearance after the booster was seen for most primary-vaccination clones, at 96% CD4 and around 90% CD8.

V was cut by 8 bases and J by 6 bases, with 22 bases left in between. This CDR3 contains 15 residues. The germline V gene encodes CDR1 MNHEY and CDR2 SVGAGI. The chain employs TRBV6-5 and TRBJ1-2, with D possibly matching TRBD1 (5 bases). The sequence was collected from a man between 18 and 35 years old who received the YFV17D yellow fever vaccine. This specimen was CD4+ T cells sorted from PBMCs, taken on the day of the first yellow fever vaccination. CDR3 coding DNA: TGTGCCAGCGCCCCCTACGAGAGGGGCTTGGATGGCTACACCTTC. It codes for CASAPYERGLDGYTF.